This T cell receptor beta chain comes out of a study of blood T cells in healthy people across ages. A second PCR, run for about 7 to 11 cycles, used a sample-barcoded 5' primer plus a J-beta primer mix. Via MiXCR, TCRdb re-called the 5' RACE reads, giving one row per CDR3 protein. The table lists 600,000 to 1,000,000 distinct CDR3 sequences, nearly 60% of them singletons. V lost 2 bases and J lost 8, with 10 bases in between. The CDR3 is 13 amino acids. Germline V gene data show CDR1 as SGHTA and CDR2 as FQGNSA. The J gene is TRBJ2-1, the V gene TRBV7-2; D gene unclear. The sample comprised blood. The TCR sequence derives from a man younger than 45 in good health. Here the CDR3 reads CASSLPELDEQFF. DNA of the CDR3: TGTGCCAGCAGCTTACCGGAATTAGATGAGCAGTTCTTC.